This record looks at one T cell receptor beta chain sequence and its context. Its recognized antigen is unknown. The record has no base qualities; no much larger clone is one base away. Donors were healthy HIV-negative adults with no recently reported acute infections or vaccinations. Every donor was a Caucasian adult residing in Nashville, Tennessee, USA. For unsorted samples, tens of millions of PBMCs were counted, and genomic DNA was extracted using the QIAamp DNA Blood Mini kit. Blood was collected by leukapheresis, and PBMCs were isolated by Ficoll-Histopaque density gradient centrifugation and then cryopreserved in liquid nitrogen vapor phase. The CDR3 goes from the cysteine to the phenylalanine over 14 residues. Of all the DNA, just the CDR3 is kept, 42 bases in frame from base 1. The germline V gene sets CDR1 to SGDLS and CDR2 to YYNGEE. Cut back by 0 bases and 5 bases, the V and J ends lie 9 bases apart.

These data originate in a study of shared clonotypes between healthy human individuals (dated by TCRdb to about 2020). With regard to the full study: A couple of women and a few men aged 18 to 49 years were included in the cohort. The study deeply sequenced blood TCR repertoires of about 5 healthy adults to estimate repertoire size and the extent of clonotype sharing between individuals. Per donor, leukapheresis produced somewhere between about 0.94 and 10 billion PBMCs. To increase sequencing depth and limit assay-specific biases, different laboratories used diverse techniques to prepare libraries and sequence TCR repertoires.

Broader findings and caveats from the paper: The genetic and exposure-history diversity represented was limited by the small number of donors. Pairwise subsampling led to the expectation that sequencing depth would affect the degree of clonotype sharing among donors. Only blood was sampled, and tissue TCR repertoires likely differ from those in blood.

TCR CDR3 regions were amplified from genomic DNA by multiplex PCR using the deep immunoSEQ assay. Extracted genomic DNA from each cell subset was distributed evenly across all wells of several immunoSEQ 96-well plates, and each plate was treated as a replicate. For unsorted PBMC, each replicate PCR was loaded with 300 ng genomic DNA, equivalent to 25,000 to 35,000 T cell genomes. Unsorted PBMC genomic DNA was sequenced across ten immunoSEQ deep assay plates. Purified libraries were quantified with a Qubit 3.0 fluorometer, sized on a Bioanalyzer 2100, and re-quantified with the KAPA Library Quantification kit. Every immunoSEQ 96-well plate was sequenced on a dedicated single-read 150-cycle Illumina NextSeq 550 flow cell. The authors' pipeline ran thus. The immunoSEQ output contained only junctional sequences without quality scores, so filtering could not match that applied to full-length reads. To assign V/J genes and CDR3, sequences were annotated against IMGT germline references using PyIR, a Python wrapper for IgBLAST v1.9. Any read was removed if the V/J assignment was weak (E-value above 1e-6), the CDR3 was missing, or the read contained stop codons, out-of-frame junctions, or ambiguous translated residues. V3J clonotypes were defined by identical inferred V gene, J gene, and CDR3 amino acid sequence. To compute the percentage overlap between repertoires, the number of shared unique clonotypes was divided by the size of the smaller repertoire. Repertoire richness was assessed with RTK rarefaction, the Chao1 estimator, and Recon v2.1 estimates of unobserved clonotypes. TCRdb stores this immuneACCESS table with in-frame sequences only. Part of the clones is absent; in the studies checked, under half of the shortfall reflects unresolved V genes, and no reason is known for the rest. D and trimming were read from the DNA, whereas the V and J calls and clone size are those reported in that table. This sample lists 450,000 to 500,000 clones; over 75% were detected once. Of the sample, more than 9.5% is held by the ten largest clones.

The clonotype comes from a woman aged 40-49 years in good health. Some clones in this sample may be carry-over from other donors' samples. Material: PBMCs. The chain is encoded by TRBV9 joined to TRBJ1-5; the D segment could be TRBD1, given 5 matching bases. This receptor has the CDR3 CASSVGQTHQPQHF. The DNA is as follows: TGTGCCAGCAGCGTAGGACAGACTCATCAGCCCCAGCATTTT. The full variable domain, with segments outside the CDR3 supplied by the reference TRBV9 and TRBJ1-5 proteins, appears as DSGVTQTPKHLITATGQRVTLRCSPRSGDLSVYWYQQSLDQGLQFLIQYYNGEERAKGNILERFSAQQFPDLHSELNLSSLELGDSALYFCASSVGQTHQPQHFGDGTRLSIL.